This T cell receptor (beta chain) was identified in a study of blood T cell repertoires in COVID-19. At the level of the study: Collection of acute and convalescent COVID-19 samples took place in the United States, Italy and Spain.

Per germline, CDR1 MDHEN and CDR2 SYDVKM. The CDR3 extends over 13 amino acids. V gave up 7 bases and J gave up 5 bases, with 12 bases separating them. Recovery meant two consecutive negative NP/OP PCR tests, professional clearance, or resolved symptoms. The protocol was immunoSEQ multiplex PCR, while the TCRdb copy is restricted to in-frame clones and leaves out a portion. The sample lists 200,000 to 250,000 clones, 70% to 90% occurring once. This chain connects TRBV28 to TRBJ1-3; possibly TRBD1 for D (6 bases). Sequenced sample: PBMCs or T cells enriched from blood (not recorded which). The clonotype originates from a man under 40 who had recovered from COVID-19. The CDR3 region has the DNA TGTGCCAGCACCCAGGGGTATAGAAACACCATATATTTT. Protein product: CASTQGYRNTIYF.